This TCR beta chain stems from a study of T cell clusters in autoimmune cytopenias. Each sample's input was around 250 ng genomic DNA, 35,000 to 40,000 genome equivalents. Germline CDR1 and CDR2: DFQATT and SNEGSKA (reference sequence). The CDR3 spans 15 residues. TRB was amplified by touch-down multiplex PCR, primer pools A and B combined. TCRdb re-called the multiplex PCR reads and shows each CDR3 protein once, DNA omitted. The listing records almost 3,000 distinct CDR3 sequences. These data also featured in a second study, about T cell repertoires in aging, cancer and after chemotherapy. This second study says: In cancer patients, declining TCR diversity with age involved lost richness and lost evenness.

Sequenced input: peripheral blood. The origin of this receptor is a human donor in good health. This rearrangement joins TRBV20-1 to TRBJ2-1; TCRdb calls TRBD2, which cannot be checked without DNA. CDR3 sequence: CSARDGASWVREQFF.